This TCR beta chain was observed in a study of blood T cell repertoires in COVID-19. The CDR3 runs to 16 residues. V was clipped by 1 base and J by 8 bases; unmatched bases: 8. The germline CDR1 and CDR2 sequences are MRHNA and SNTAGT. Participants were placed into cohorts based on the clinical history they reported. Cohort 3 recovery required two negative PCRs, clearance, or symptom resolution. Clones were read by immunoSEQ multiplex PCR, and TCRdb kept only the in-frame ones, dropping some. The sample comprises 250,000 to 350,000 clones, under 90% of which are singletons, and about 9.4% rests with the top ten.

Sequenced input: PBMCs or T cells enriched from blood (not recorded which). J is TRBJ2-1 and V is TRBV6-4; 10 bases map to TRBD2. The clonotype originates from a woman aged 18 to 35 who had recovered from COVID-19. The CDR3 DNA reads as TGTGCCAGCAGTGACTGGAGAGCGGGAGGGCCACATGAGCAGTTCTTC. It yields the protein CASSDWRAGGPHEQFF.